What follows is one T cell receptor (beta chain) and its context. There is no known antigen for this receptor. Base-call qualities are not available, and no considerably larger clone is one nucleotide away. Synthesis of TCR cDNA relied on 5'RACE template switching, a step that introduced a universal primer site along with unique molecular identifiers. cDNA synthesis was primed from both the TCR alpha and TCR beta constant segments. Libraries were amplified in two PCR steps, with sample barcodes and sequencing adapters added in the second step. Sequencing of libraries was performed on Illumina HiSeq 2500 (2x100 bp) or NovaSeq (2x150 bp). The paper's data handling went like this. Demultiplexing of reads and collapsing into UMI consensus sequences were performed with MIGEC, and V(D)J alignment was carried out with MiXCR. Clonotypes responding to the vaccine were identified with edgeR on replicate PBMC samples, with the criteria of FDR below 0.01 and a log2 fold change above 5 up to day 15. Each bulk clonotype was labeled CD4 or CD8 based on which sequenced repertoire, CD4 or CD8, contained the clonotype at higher abundance. The raw public reads went through TCRdb reprocessing: fastp at Q25, MiXCR clone calling, in-frame beta chains kept. Every distinct CDR3 protein forms one entry, paired with its most common genes and DNA. None of the V and J calls come from the authors' own analysis; TCRdb made them. The sample has 300,000 to 400,000 distinct CDR3 sequences on record, approximately 9% of them singletons. The ten largest clones take up around 17% of the sample.

Reading from cysteine to phenylalanine, the CDR3 counts 19 amino acids. The DNA shown is the 57-base CDR3, in frame from base 1. V ends up 4 bases short and J 8 bases short, with an unmatched junction base count of 25. From a lookup of the germline V gene, CDR1 and CDR2 are MGHRA and YSYEKL. The sample's treatment or condition, from its label and the paper: live attenuated yellow fever vaccine strain. Two biological replicates of bulk PBMCs were collected at each blood-draw timepoint. A standard Ficoll-Paque protocol was used to isolate PBMCs from peripheral blood. TriZol was used to extract RNA from bulk PBMCs, from CD4 and CD8 fractions, and from dextramer-positive and dextramer-negative fractions. The source of the sample is a study of T cells after yellow fever vaccination (dated by TCRdb to 2018 to 2020). Regarding the research as a whole: The SMART-Seq v4 Ultra Low Input RNA kit was used to prepare libraries from fractions with low cell numbers. To track T-cell clones before and after primary and booster YFV17D yellow fever vaccination, bulk TCR alpha and beta repertoires were sequenced longitudinally. Two healthy male donors, one aged 18 to 30 and one aged 30 to 40 years, were included in the cohort. Blood was collected at multiple timepoints before and after primary and secondary immunization, and bulk PBMC replicates and cell subsets were isolated.

General findings and caveats noted by the study authors: Because only two donors were included in the study, the extent to which the findings can be generalized is limited. Most clones expanded after primary vaccination were re-detected after the booster (about 96% of CD4 and around 88% of CD8), suggesting broad memory maintenance. Compared with the primary T-cell response, the secondary T-cell response was faster but weaker, reaching its peak on day 5 rather than on day 15. A small fraction of clonotypes showed up in both the CD4 and CD8 compartments, probably as a result of convergent recombination. FACS-sorted repertoires could contain abundant contaminating clonotypes from the bulk population, so computational filtering was required.

This TCR was recovered from a man aged 18 to 29 who received the YFV17D yellow fever vaccine. This chain is built from TRBV4-1 and TRBJ1-2, with TRBD1 matching 7 junction bases. Sequencing was performed on PBMCs, taken on the day of the first yellow fever vaccination. DNA sequence: TGCGCCAGCAGCCGAGAGCCCACTCGAACAGGGGACCATTGGGGCGGCTACACCTTC. The resulting protein is CASSREPTRTGDHWGGYTF.